The sample holds a few counts of the clone carrying this TCR beta chain. Profiled with immunoSEQ multiplex PCR; TCRdb holds only in-frame clones, not every one. The sample has fewer than 50,000 clones, around 89% seen once. The data were obtained in a study of T cell changes during pregnancy in multiple sclerosis. Germline CDR1 reads SGHRS; CDR2 reads YFSETQ. This CDR3 is built from 17 residues. V lost 3 bases, J lost 3 bases, and 10 bases stayed unmatched. The J gene is TRBJ2-1, the V gene TRBV5-1, with 9 bases lining up with TRBD1. The input for sequencing was CD8+ T cells from peripheral blood mononuclear cells, taken in the third trimester of pregnancy. The clonotype was recovered from a female donor with multiple sclerosis, enrolled in a pregnancy study. In DNA form, the CDR3 reads TGCGCCAGCAGCTATCAATGGACAGGGGCTTTCTACAATGAGCAGTTCTTC. The encoded protein is CASSYQWTGAFYNEQFF.